This record concerns one T cell receptor (beta chain) sequence. Per germline, CDR1 MDHEN and CDR2 SYDVKM. V was trimmed by 7 bases and J by 11 bases, leaving 18 bases between them. The CDR3 is made up of 13 amino acids. This record belongs to a study of cytomegalovirus exposure and HLA in healthy donors. Produced via immunoSEQ multiplex PCR; TCRdb's table is partial and in-frame only. The sample shows 140,000 to 150,000 clones, around 90% of them seen only once. J is TRBJ1-5 and V is TRBV28; D gene unclear. The TCR was taken from a man aged 18 to 29 in good health and CMV-seropositive. Source material: PBMCs. The CDR3 region has the DNA TGTGCCAGCATCCTCCGGGGTCCGAGGGCCCAGCATTTT. As protein: CASILRGPRAQHF.